The source of this TCR beta chain is a study of T cell changes during pregnancy in multiple sclerosis (dated by TCRdb to about 2019). Concerning the study at large: In women with multiple sclerosis, the researchers looked at how the T cell repertoire shifted as pregnancy progressed.

A word on this clone: What antigen it recognizes has not been identified. Base quality data are lacking; no much larger clone is found one base away.

Libraries were built with the immunoSEQ multiplex PCR assay. TCRdb carries this immuneACCESS record with in-frame sequences only. Its versions omit some clonotypes, under half of them owing to an unresolved V gene in the studies checked, with the rest unexplained. Recorded for this sample are 40,000 to 60,000 clones; 85% to 95% of them occurred a single time. The ten largest account for around 0.5% of the sample. From cysteine to phenylalanine, the CDR3 is 15 amino acids long. The DNA shown is the 45-base CDR3, in frame from base 1. The germline V gene encodes CDR1 SGHDT and CDR2 YYEEEE. The germline V and J ends show losses of 4 bases and 6 bases respectively, and no gene match explains 8 bases of the junction.

The rearrangement joined TRBV5-6 to TRBJ1-2; a stretch of 11 junction bases matches TRBD1. The specimen was CD4+ T cells from peripheral blood mononuclear cells, collected in the first trimester of pregnancy. This receptor was obtained from a female donor with multiple sclerosis, enrolled in a pregnancy study. The CDR3 in this case is CASSLYGTGGNGYTF. The DNA sequence is given as TGTGCCAGCAGCCTTTACGGGACAGGGGGAAATGGCTACACCTTC.